These T cell receptor beta chains were read from a single sample in a study of cytomegalovirus exposure and HLA in healthy donors. Assay used: immunoSEQ multiplex PCR; TCRdb lists only in-frame clones, some missing. The sample lists under 200,000 clones, roughly 78% occurring once. The sequenced sample was PBMCs. The receptors here all came from a woman in her forties in good health and CMV-seronegative. Both conserved end residues are part of each CDR3. Each record gives: clone size, V gene, D gene, J gene, CDR3 DNA, CDR3 protein. The D gene is left open where the match is weak. Expanded clones get a size class; other rows say once, few or many, or leave the size out.

-	TRBV18	-	TRBJ1-3	TGTGCCAGCTCACCAGGCGGGGGCCCCTCTGGAAACACCATATATTTT	CASSPGGGPSGNTIYF
few	TRBV4-1	-	TRBJ1-5	TGCGCCAGCAGCCAGGTGACAGGAATAGGGAGTCAGCCCCAGCATTTT	CASSQVTGIGSQPQHF
once	TRBV5-8	-	TRBJ1-5	TGTGCCAGCAGCTTGGCCAACGTAAGGAGAAGCAATCAGCCCCAGCATTTT	CASSLANVRRSNQPQHF
few	TRBV7-9	-	TRBJ2-7	TGTGCCAGCAGCTATAGGCATGCAGGGCTCCCCTCCTACGAGCAGTACTTC	CASSYRHAGLPSYEQYF
few	TRBV5-6	-	TRBJ2-7	TGTGCCAGCAGCGTAACCTACGAGCAGTACTTC	CASSVTYEQYF
-	TRBV19	-	TRBJ1-5	TGTGCCAGTAGGCCCCTAGGCAGAGAGGGTCAGCCCCAGCATTTT	CASRPLGREGQPQHF
-	TRBV4-1	TRBD1	TRBJ2-7	TGCGCCAGCAGCCCAGGGACAGGGAGACCCTACGAGCAGTACTTC	CASSPGTGRPYEQYF
-	TRBV7-9	TRBD1	TRBJ2-1	TGTGCCAGCAGCTTAGCTGGACAGGTCTCCTACAATGAGCAGTTCTTC	CASSLAGQVSYNEQFF
-	TRBV7-2	-	TRBJ2-1	TGTGCCAGCAGCCTCGGAAGGACCTTACGGGGTGAGCAGTTCTTC	CASSLGRTLRGEQFF
-	TRBV11-2	-	TRBJ1-5	TGTGCCAGCAGCCCAAACAGGGCCAGCAATCAGCCCCAGCATTTT	CASSPNRASNQPQHF